The next 21 T cell receptor beta chains were all read from a single sample in a study of beta chain features in type 1 diabetes (dated by TCRdb to 2016 to 2019). Paper-wide results and their limitations: Type 1 diabetes patients showed a moderate but significant shortening of TCRB CDR3 length in all four CD4+ subsets.

These receptors lack a known antigen. Library preparation was by the immunoSEQ multiplex PCR assay. All of the isolated RNA was reverse transcribed with the High Capacity cDNA Reverse Transcription Kit, so expressed TCRB transcripts were sequenced. TCRdb's version of the immuneACCESS table is confined to in-frame rearrangements and falls short of the full clone set. An unresolved V gene accounts for under half of the shortfall where checked; the remainder is of unknown origin. This sample is represented by roughly 150,000 clones; approximately 7.8% of them were singletons. The ten largest clones capture about 0.9% of the sample. Sequenced sample: central memory CD4+ T cells from blood. All receptors derive from a woman aged 40 to 50 with type 1 diabetes.

The rearrangement uses TRBV11-2 and TRBJ1-5; no clear D. The CDR3 consists of 15 residues. Deletions cut 0 bases from V and 3 bases from J, with 9 bases between. Germline CDR1 and CDR2: SGHAT and FQNNGV. DNA of the CDR3: TGTGCCAGCAGCTTAGATGTCGGGGACAATCAGCCCCAGCATTTT. Its protein is CASSLDVGDNQPQHF.

The chain couples TRBV9 to TRBJ2-1; 7 nucleotides line up with TRBD2. CDR1 SGDLS and CDR2 YYNGEE come from the germline V gene. The CDR3 runs 17 residues. V shed 0 bases and J 4 bases; nucleotides not matched to a gene: 10. CDR3 bases: TGTGCCAGCAGCGTAGGAGTTGGGTCTAGCGGTTACAATGAGCAGTTCTTC. This encodes CASSVGVGSSGYNEQFF. The full variable domain, rest sourced from reference TRBV9 and TRBJ2-1, is DSGVTQTPKHLITATGQRVTLRCSPRSGDLSVYWYQQSLDQGLQFLIQYYNGEERAKGNILERFSAQQFPDLHSELNLSSLELGDSALYFCASSVGVGSSGYNEQFFGPGTRLTVL.

V is TRBV28 and J is TRBJ2-7; TRBD1 matches 9 bases. Germline V CDR1 and CDR2: MDHEN, SYDVKM. There are 17 residues in the CDR3. J was trimmed by 0 bases and V by 5 bases; bases with no gene match: 11. CDR3 coding DNA: TGTGCCAGCAGTCCTAGGGGACAGGGTCTAAGCTCCTACGAGCAGTACTTC. As protein: CASSPRGQGLSSYEQYF.

This clone was found a few times. The chain is built from TRBV27 and TRBJ2-3; TRBD1 matches at 7 bases. V trimming: 4 bases; J trimming: 2 bases; junction bases outside the gene matches: 9. The CDR3 has 16 amino acids. CDR1 is MNHEY and CDR2 is SMNVEV in the germline V gene (reference sequence). The CDR3 sequence is CASSSAGGKPTDTQYF. CDR3 sequence (DNA): TGTGCCAGCAGTTCCGCAGGGGGAAAGCCCACAGATACGCAGTATTTT.

This clone was found a few times. The CDR3 spells CASSLGTGTVEQYF. The CDR3 DNA reads as TGTGCCAGCAGTCTGGGGACAGGGACGGTCGAGCAGTACTTC. The chain couples TRBV28 to TRBJ2-7, with 9 nucleotides matching TRBD1. The germline V gene has CDR1 MDHEN and CDR2 SYDVKM. The CDR3 is 14 amino acids. The trim removed 5 bases at V and 6 bases at J, leaving 8 bases unmatched. Drawing the rest from reference TRBV28 and TRBJ2-7, the complete variable domain is DVKVTQSSRYLVKRTGEKVFLECVQDMDHENMFWYRQDPGLGLRLIYFSYDVKMKEKGDIPEGYSVSREKKERFSLILESASTNQTSMYLCASSLGTGTVEQYFGPGTRLTVT.

The chain uses TRBV2 and TRBJ1-6; 7 positions agree with TRBD1. Germline trimming cut 7 bases from V and 6 bases from J; bases unmatched to any gene: 12. Germline V CDR1 and CDR2: SNHLY, FYNNEI. The CDR3 extends over 16 amino acids. DNA of the CDR3: TGTGCCAGCACTAGACAGGGAATTGCGCTTAATTCACCCCTCCACTTT. This encodes CASTRQGIALNSPLHF. The full variable domain, its missing parts supplied by reference TRBV2 and TRBJ1-6, is EPEVTQTPSHQVTQMGQEVILRCVPISNHLYFYWYRQILGQKVEFLVSFYNNEISEKSEIFDDQFSVERPDGSNFTLKIRSTKLEDSAMYFCASTRQGIALNSPLHFGNGTRLTVT.

The CDR3 sequence: CASSSGLGAATDTQYF. The CDR3 DNA reads TGTGCCAGCAGCTCCGGACTAGGAGCGGCAACAGATACGCAGTATTTT. The rearrangement uses TRBV5-4 and TRBJ2-3, with 7 bases fitting TRBD2. Germline loops: CDR1 SGHNT, CDR2 YYREEE (reference sequence). This CDR3 region has 16 residues. Trimming took 3 bases from V and 3 from J; bases not matched to a gene: 10.

V and J are TRBV18 and TRBJ1-5, with a tentative D call TRBD1 (5 bases). The germline V gene has CDR1 KGHSH and CDR2 LQKENI. V lost 0 bases and J lost 3, with 9 bases in between. This CDR3 comprises 15 residues. In DNA, the CDR3 is TGTGCCAGCTCACCACCAGGGGCTATCAATCAGCCCCAGCATTTT. Its protein is CASSPPGAINQPQHF.

The J gene is TRBJ2-1, the V gene TRBV28, with TRBD1 as a possible D gene (5 bases). This CDR3 region has 15 residues. Germline V CDR1 and CDR2: MDHEN, SYDVKM. The ends were cut back, 8 bases at V and 3 bases at J, with 17 bases in the middle. The CDR3 is CASSPLGQGYNEQFF. DNA for the CDR3: TGTGCCAGCTCACCCCTGGGGCAGGGCTACAATGAGCAGTTCTTC.

The rearrangement uses TRBV28 and TRBJ2-7, with D tentatively TRBD2 (6 bases). Germline lookup yields CDR1 MDHEN and CDR2 SYDVKM. V dropped 6 bases and J dropped 1 base, with 13 bases sitting between them. The CDR3 length is 14 residues. DNA of the CDR3: TGTGCCAGCAGCGCGGCGGGGCAGTCCTACGAGCAGTACTTC. It translates to CASSAAGQSYEQYF.

The chain joins TRBV5-1 to TRBJ2-2; 10 nucleotides match TRBD2. The V segment lost 3 bases and the J segment 6 bases; nucleotides outside the gene matches: 5. Germline CDR1 and CDR2: SGHRS and YFSETQ. The CDR3 spans 15 residues. CDR3 region: CASSSSGGVSGELFF. CDR3 bases: TGCGCCAGCAGCTCAAGCGGGGGGGTCTCCGGGGAGCTGTTTTTT.

The gene calls are TRBV6-6 and TRBJ1-5; the D is unclear. CDR3 length: 14 residues. V lost 5 bases to trimming and J lost 1 base, with 9 bases between them. Germline V CDR1 and CDR2: MNHNY, SVGAGI (reference sequence). The DNA for the CDR3 is TGTGCCAGCAGTGTCCAGGTGAGCAATCAGCCCCAGCATTTT. Its translation: CASSVQVSNQPQHF.

This clone was observed at least ten times. The chain employs TRBV9 and TRBJ2-2, with TRBD2 matching over 7 bases. V trimming: 1 base; J trimming: 2 bases; junction bases outside the gene matches: 2. Germline V lookup: CDR1 SGDLS, CDR2 YYNGEE. The CDR3 runs 15 residues. CDR3 protein: CASSVSGANTGELFF. The CDR3 DNA is TGTGCCAGCAGCGTAAGCGGGGCTAACACCGGGGAGCTGTTTTTT.

This chain connects TRBV9 to TRBJ1-1; tentative D call: TRBD1 (5 bases). V was pared by 4 bases and J by 5 bases, with 18 bases between. From germline, CDR1 is SGDLS and CDR2 YYNGEE. The CDR3 has 15 amino acids. The CDR3 spells CASSPNRGAVTEAFF. In DNA form, the CDR3 reads TGTGCCAGCAGCCCCAACCGTGGGGCAGTGACTGAAGCTTTCTTT.

This clone was seen only a few times. J is TRBJ2-3 and V is TRBV6-6, with unresolved D. The germline V gene encodes CDR1 MNHNY and CDR2 SVGAGI (reference sequence). Trimming cost V 6 bases and J 0 bases, with 13 bases left between them. The CDR3 totals 15 residues. For the CDR3, the DNA is TGTGCCAGCAGGCGGTCCGGATCTAGCACAGATACGCAGTATTTT. Translating it yields CASRRSGSSTDTQYF.

The gene calls are TRBV14 and TRBJ1-1; D is uncertain. V was shortened by 4 bases and J by 5 bases, with 11 bases between the two germline ends. Germline-derived CDR1 and CDR2 are SGHDN and FVKESK. This CDR3 has 13 residues. The CDR3 DNA follows: TGTGCCAGCAGCCGCCCTCCCGGTACTGAAGCTTTCTTT. Amino acid sequence: CASSRPPGTEAFF.

This chain joins TRBV6-6 and TRBJ1-2, with 7 nucleotides matching TRBD1. The germline V gene has CDR1 MNHNY and CDR2 SVGAGI (reference sequence). The V and J ends lost 10 bases and 7 bases, in that order; junction bases with no gene match: 12. The CDR3 consists of 13 residues. CDR3 amino acids: CATQERDRAGYTF. As DNA, the CDR3 is TGTGCCACCCAGGAGAGGGACAGAGCTGGCTACACCTTC.

V is TRBV4-3 and J is TRBJ2-2; no firm D call. CDR3 length: 17 amino acids. Germline loops: CDR1 LGHNA, CDR2 YSLEER. The V end lost 2 bases, the J end lost 9 bases, and 22 bases lay between the germline ends. The DNA for the CDR3 is TGCGCCAGCAGCCAAATTCTGGGCCTTTCAGTCTCCTGGGAGCTGTTTTTT. Residues: CASSQILGLSVSWELFF.

The sample holds a few counts of this clone. The chain combines TRBV2 with TRBJ2-7; 7 bases fit TRBD1. V was pared by 2 bases and J by 0 bases, with 7 bases of the junction left unmatched. This CDR3 has 16 amino acids. Germline lookup yields CDR1 SNHLY and CDR2 FYNNEI. The CDR3 region has the DNA TGTGCCAGCAGTGAAACCCCGGGACAGCTCTCCTACGAGCAGTACTTC. Protein product: CASSETPGQLSYEQYF.

The chain is built from TRBV4-3 and TRBJ2-1; D is perhaps TRBD2 (5 bases). This CDR3 has 15 residues. The germline V gene encodes CDR1 LGHNA and CDR2 YSLEER. Trimming cost V 0 bases and J 2 bases, with 8 bases left between them. CDR3 DNA sequence: TGCGCCAGCAGCCAAGAAAGGGAGCCCTACAATGAGCAGTTCTTC. The encoded protein is CASSQEREPYNEQFF.

About this clone: Germline is not matched at one junction end, which may reflect a read error. The chain uses TRBV30 and TRBJ2-1; D remains unclear. Germline V lookup: CDR1 GTSNPN, CDR2 SVGIG (reference sequence). The CDR3 contains 15 residues. CDR3 loop: CAWSVERDSDNEQFF. Written as DNA, the CDR3 is TGTGCCTGGAGTGTAGAGCGAGACTCCGACAATGAGCAGTTCTTC.